A single sample gave rise to the 10 T cell receptor beta chains below, sequenced in a study of vaccination and CD4 T cells after COVID-19. Sequenced with the Oncomine TCR Beta short-read assay was DNA taken from cultured CD4+ T cells. TCRdb re-derived calls from the PCR reads in MiXCR, one entry per CDR3 protein. The table lists about 14,000 distinct CDR3 sequences, 20% to 25% of them singletons. Antigens for these TCRs are unknown. Regarding treatment: roughly 11-day PBMC culture with coronavirus spike peptide pools or control peptides (ViraFEST assay). Sequencing was done on a sample of cultured CD4+ T cells from blood. The source is a human donor with COVID-19.

This clonotype appeared a few times. This sequence joins TRBV20-1 and TRBJ1-2; a weak D match, TRBD1 (6 bases). Trimming took 4 bases from V and 5 from J, leaving 14 bases between them. From germline, CDR1 is DFQATT and CDR2 SNEGSKA (reference sequence). CDR3 size: 13 residues. The CDR3: CSANPTGNYGYTF. The CDR3 DNA is TGCAGTGCTAACCCCACAGGGAATTATGGCTACACCTTC.

This sequence joins TRBV6-1 and TRBJ1-3, with D hard to call. Germline values: CDR1 MNHNS, CDR2 SASEGT. V lost 5 bases and J 0 bases, leaving 5 bases between the germline ends. The CDR3 sequence is 13 residues long. Written as DNA, the CDR3 is TGTGCCAGCAGTACGAGCTCTGGAAACACCATATATTTT. It specifies CASSTSSGNTIYF.

This clonotype showed up just a few times. This sequence joins TRBV5-1 and TRBJ2-5; TRBD2 is a possible D gene (6 bases). Germline lookup yields CDR1 SGHRS and CDR2 YFSETQ. The V gene lost 4 bases and the J gene lost 5 bases, with 15 bases spanning the gap. The CDR3 is 14 amino acids. This chain's CDR3 is CASSRASAGETQYF. CDR3 DNA: TGCGCCAGCAGCAGAGCTAGCGCAGGGGAGACCCAGTACTTC.

This clonotype was counted only a few times. This chain links TRBV4-3 with TRBJ2-2; D gene uncertain. This CDR3 comprises 13 residues. Germline-derived CDR1 and CDR2 are LGHNA and YSLEER. V lost 0 bases and J lost 3, with 2 bases in between. The CDR3 DNA follows: TGCGCCAGCAGCCAAGAAGACACCGGGGAGCTGTTTTTT. This codes for CASSQEDTGELFF.

This clonotype has only a few counts. This rearrangement joins TRBV5-4 to TRBJ1-6, with D unresolved. The ends were cut back, 4 bases at V and 8 bases at J, with 13 bases in the middle. The CDR3 length is 14 residues. CDR1 is SGHNT and CDR2 is YYREEE in the germline V gene (reference sequence). The CDR3 DNA sequence: TGTGCCAGCAGCCTTGGCACAAGGGATTCACCCCTCCACTTT. Translating gives CASSLGTRDSPLHF. The full variable domain, its missing parts supplied by reference TRBV5-4 and TRBJ1-6, is ETGVTQSPTHLIKTRGQQVTLRCSSQSGHNTVSWYQQALGQGPQFIFQYYREEENGRGNFPPRFSGLQFPNYSSELNVNALELDDSALYLCASSLGTRDSPLHFGNGTRLTVT.

This clonotype was seen a few times. The gene calls are TRBV11-3 and TRBJ1-1; no clear D gene. The V gene lost 5 bases and the J gene lost 1 base, with 11 bases spanning the gap. The CDR3 has 14 amino acids. From germline, CDR1 is SGHNT and CDR2 YENEEA. The CDR3 is CASSGRRENTEAFF. CDR3 in DNA: TGTGCCAGCAGCGGGCGGCGAGAGAACACTGAAGCTTTCTTT.

This clonotype was counted a few times. This sequence joins TRBV30 and TRBJ1-1; weak D call: TRBD1 (5 bases). The CDR3 totals 14 residues. V lost 3 bases, J lost 2 bases, and 13 bases lay in between. Germline V gene data show CDR1 as GTSNPN and CDR2 as SVGIG (reference sequence). The CDR3 DNA is TGTGCCTGGAGCGAGGGGCTGCCAAACACTGAAGCTTTCTTT. Translating it yields CAWSEGLPNTEAFF.

This clonotype occurred a few times. The chain carries TRBV7-8 and TRBJ2-7, with D uncertain. Trimming removed 5 bases at V and 4 bases at J, with 12 bases between. The germline CDR1 and CDR2 sequences are SGHVS and FQNEAQ. The CDR3 totals 13 residues. The CDR3 reads CASSGTYPYEQYF. The CDR3 DNA reads TGTGCCAGCAGCGGCACGTATCCTTACGAGCAGTACTTC.

V is TRBV7-9 and J is TRBJ2-5; D remains ambiguous. This CDR3 contains 12 residues. V lost 2 bases, J lost 5 bases, and 6 bases lay in between. Looked up from germline, CDR1 is SEHNR and CDR2 is FQNEAQ (reference sequence). CDR3 region: CASSLLGETQYF. CDR3 coding DNA: TGTGCCAGCAGCTTATTGGGGGAGACCCAGTACTTC.

The chain has TRBV6-1 and TRBJ1-4; 7 nucleotides agree with TRBD1. CDR1 MNHNS and CDR2 SASEGT come from the germline V gene. Germline trimming cut 2 bases from V and 8 bases from J; bases unmatched to any gene: 5. CDR3 size: 14 residues. The CDR3 reads CASSELQGNEKLFF. The CDR3 nucleotides read TGTGCCAGCAGTGAATTACAGGGGAACGAAAAACTGTTTTTT.